The T cell receptor beta chain under discussion was sequenced for a study of CD8 T cells in ankylosing spondylitis. Study-level results: Some of these motif variants have turned up before, in reports on reactive arthritis synovial fluid and blood.

V lost 1 base and J 2 bases, leaving 13 bases between the germline ends. CDR3 length: 15 amino acids. Germline V gene data show CDR1 as DFQATT and CDR2 as SNEGSKA (reference sequence). Each CDR3 protein is one row after TCRdb ran MiXCR on the 5' RACE reads. The table shows about 160,000 distinct CDR3 sequences, with 40% to 50% occurring only once. This clonotype was observed once. Its target is unknown. The chain carries TRBV20-1 and TRBJ2-3; tentatively, D is TRBD1 (5 bases). The sequence was collected from a male donor with ankylosing spondylitis. Input material: synovial fluid, either unsorted or a sorted T cell fraction (not recorded which). For the CDR3, the DNA is TGCAGTGCTAGAGGGGGCGAGGAATCCACAGATACGCAGTATTTT. This translates into CSARGGEESTDTQYF.